This T cell receptor beta chain was recorded in a study of identical twins. V lost 7 bases to trimming and J lost 5 bases; unmatched junction nucleotides: 4. The CDR3 consists of 13 residues. Germline lookup yields CDR1 SGHVS and CDR2 FQNEAQ. Study results and limitations: Cord blood beta clonotypes that were abundant carried fewer insertions, and memory repertoires showed no such trend.

Template switching (which added a universal primer site) was used, and cDNA carried unique molecular identifiers. In TCRdb, the 5' RACE reads were re-called with MiXCR into one record per CDR3 protein. The repertoire includes just over 500,000 distinct CDR3 sequences, about 20% of them detected once, and about 0.91% sits in the top ten. Of note for this clonotype: What it binds is not known.

The same sample was also used in a study of T cells expressing NK-cell markers. That work contributes: Repertoires of TCR beta were obtained from T cells sorted as CD3+CD56+NKG2C+, CD3+CD56+NKG2C- and CD3+CD56-NKG2C+. One observes that, in a handful of donors, these clonotypes were also the leading ones within the CD3+CD56-NKG2C+ fraction.

Material for sequencing was CD4+ T cells sorted from blood. The TCR was taken from a woman between 18 and 29 years old in good health. The chain recombines TRBV7-8 with TRBJ1-1; 10 positions agree with TRBD1. CDR3 sequence reads: CASTWDRGTEAFF. CDR3 coding DNA: TGTGCCAGCACATGGGACAGGGGAACTGAAGCTTTCTTT.